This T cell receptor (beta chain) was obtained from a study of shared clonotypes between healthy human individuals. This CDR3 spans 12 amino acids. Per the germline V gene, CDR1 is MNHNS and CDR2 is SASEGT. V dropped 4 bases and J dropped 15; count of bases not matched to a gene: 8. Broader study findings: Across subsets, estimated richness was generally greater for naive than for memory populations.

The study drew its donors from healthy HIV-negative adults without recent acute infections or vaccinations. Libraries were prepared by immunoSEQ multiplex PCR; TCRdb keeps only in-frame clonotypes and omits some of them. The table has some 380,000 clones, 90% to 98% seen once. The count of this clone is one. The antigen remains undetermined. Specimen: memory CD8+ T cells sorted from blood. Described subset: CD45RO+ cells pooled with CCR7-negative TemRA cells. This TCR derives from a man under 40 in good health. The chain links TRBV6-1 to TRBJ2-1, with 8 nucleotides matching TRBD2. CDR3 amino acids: CASSGSSAGGFF. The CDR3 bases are TGTGCCAGCAGTGGTTCTTCGGCGGGAGGGTTCTTC.